The next 28 T cell receptor beta chains were all read from a single sample in a study of blood T cell repertoires in COVID-19. Data came from immunoSEQ multiplex PCR; TCRdb stores just in-frame clones and leaves some out. The sample has around 700,000 clones, approximately 90% seen once. The specimen was peripheral blood. The receptors stem from a woman aged 18-30 years with acute or convalescent COVID-19.

The count of this clone is one. This chain uses TRBV6-5 with TRBJ2-1; maybe TRBD2 (6 bases). CDR3 length equals 16 residues. Germline V lookup: CDR1 MNHEY, CDR2 SVGAGI. The V end lost 0 bases, the J end lost 8 bases, and 17 bases lay between the germline ends. The CDR3 DNA reads TGTGCCAGCAGTTACTCGGAGGGGCGGGTTGTCGATGAGCAGTTCTTC. Translation gives CASSYSEGRVVDEQFF.

This chain uses TRBV4-3 with TRBJ1-5; a possible D gene is TRBD1 (6 bases). The CDR3 covers 13 residues. Trimming shortened V by 5 bases and J by 6 bases, and 11 bases separated the two germline ends. Germline lookup yields CDR1 LGHNA and CDR2 YSLEER. Here the CDR3 DNA reads TGCGCCAGCAGCAAGGGGGTAGGTCAGCCCCAGCATTTT. Its protein product is CASSKGVGQPQHF.

The gene calls are TRBV18 and TRBJ1-6, with unresolved D. Germline CDR1 KGHSH, CDR2 LQKENI. The CDR3 has 16 amino acids. Trimming left V 4 bases short and J 0 bases short, with 10 bases between. In nucleotides, the CDR3 is TGTGCCAGCTCACGTGGCAGTGACTCCTATAATTCACCCCTCCACTTT. Amino acids: CASSRGSDSYNSPLHF.

CDR3 sequence reads: CASSQVAEPLSEQYF. DNA for the CDR3: TGTGCCAGCAGCCAGGTAGCGGAGCCGCTATCGGAGCAGTACTTC. This chain connects TRBV14 to TRBJ2-7; a possible D gene is TRBD2 (6 bases). The CDR3 runs to 15 residues. Trimming shortened V by 3 bases and J by 7 bases, and 19 bases separated the two germline ends. CDR1 is SGHDN and CDR2 is FVKESK in the germline V gene.

V and J are TRBV18 and TRBJ1-4, with D hard to call. Trimming took 3 bases from V and 5 from J, leaving 13 bases between them. The CDR3 contains 15 residues. Germline CDR1 KGHSH, CDR2 LQKENI. Written as DNA, the CDR3 is TGTGCCAGCTCACCGTTGGCCTCGCTCAATGAAAAACTGTTTTTT. Translating it yields CASSPLASLNEKLFF.

J is TRBJ2-7 and V is TRBV6-2 or TRBV6-3; a possible D gene is TRBD2 (7 bases). The CDR3 totals 16 residues. V dropped 6 bases and J dropped 3 bases, with 21 bases sitting between them. CDR1 is MNHEY, CDR2 SVGEGT, per germline. CDR3 coding DNA: TGTGCCAGCAGCCACGGACAGTCCCTAGCGGTCTACGAGCAGTACTTC. It encodes CASSHGQSLAVYEQYF.

This clone was counted many times. V is TRBV2 and J is TRBJ1-2, with D maybe TRBD1 (6 bases). Germline V gives CDR1 SNHLY, CDR2 FYNNEI. The CDR3 spans 13 residues. This CDR3 reads CASSGDLFYGYTF. The CDR3 nucleotides read TGTGCGTCGTCAGGGGATCTTTTCTATGGCTACACCTTC.

The V and J genes are TRBV9 and TRBJ1-3; D perhaps matches TRBD1 (6 bases). Looked up from germline, CDR1 is SGDLS and CDR2 is YYNGEE. CDR3 length equals 18 residues. V dropped 3 bases and J dropped 0 bases, with 19 bases sitting between them. CDR3 sequence (DNA): TGTGCCAGCAGCGCCGACCCTTGGGACACCAACTCTGGAAACACCATATATTTT. Translating gives CASSADPWDTNSGNTIYF.

Comment on this clone: Distinct nucleotide sequences in the sample also encode this CDR3. The gene calls are TRBV19 and TRBJ1-5; no definite D call. The germline V gene has CDR1 LNHDA and CDR2 SQIVND (reference sequence). Deletions cut 3 bases from V and 2 bases from J, with 8 bases between. CDR3 length: 14 amino acids. The CDR3 protein is CASSIVQGNQPQHF. The CDR3 DNA is TGTGCCAGTAGTATTGTTCAGGGCAATCAGCCCCAGCATTTT.

The chain uses TRBV6-2 or TRBV6-3 and TRBJ1-2, with D unclear. Trimming left V 0 bases short and J 4 bases short, with 9 bases between. Germline V gives CDR1 MNHEY, CDR2 SVGEGT. The CDR3 consists of 14 residues. The CDR3 is CASSYSAEGYGYTF. The CDR3 DNA reads TGTGCCAGCAGTTACTCTGCAGAGGGCTATGGCTACACCTTC.

The V gene is TRBV24-1, the J gene TRBJ2-1; tentatively, D is TRBD1 (5 bases). The V gene lost 5 bases and the J gene lost 8 bases, with 9 bases spanning the gap. CDR3 length: 12 residues. Germline CDR1 and CDR2: KGHDR and SFDVKD. The CDR3 nucleotides are TGTGCCACCAGTGGTTGGGGCGATGAGCAGTTCTTC. As protein: CATSGWGDEQFF.

This chain uses TRBV4-3 with TRBJ1-2, with a tentative D call TRBD1 (5 bases). The V gene lost 2 bases and the J gene lost 3 bases, with 10 bases spanning the gap. This CDR3 contains 14 residues. Germline V lookup: CDR1 LGHNA, CDR2 YSLEER. The CDR3 loop is CASSQFLRDYGYTF. The CDR3 DNA follows: TGCGCCAGCAGCCAATTCCTCAGGGACTATGGCTACACCTTC.

The V call is TRBV6-4, the J call TRBJ2-1, with TRBD2 matching over 9 bases. The germline CDR1 and CDR2 sequences are MRHNA and SNTAGT. The CDR3 has 15 amino acids. The junction had 5 bases not matched to a gene; V was cut back by 0 bases and J by 8 bases. This CDR3 reads CASSDSGGGVDEQFF. Written as DNA, the CDR3 is TGTGCCAGCAGTGACTCGGGCGGGGGGGTGGATGAGCAGTTCTTC.

With respect to this clone: One end of the junction varies from germline; a read error may be responsible. In nucleotides, the CDR3 is TGTGCCAGCAGGGAAGGGAGAGTCACCGGGGAGCTGTTTTTT. Its translation is CASREGRVTGELFF. The chain has TRBV6-1 and TRBJ2-2; perhaps TRBD2 as D (5 bases). The CDR3 contains 14 residues. Germline V gene data show CDR1 as MNHNS and CDR2 as SASEGT.

The chain is built from TRBV6-5 and TRBJ1-2; maybe TRBD1 (6 bases). Trimming took 2 bases from V and 2 from J, leaving 12 bases between them. The CDR3 is 15 amino acids. Germline assignment: CDR1 MNHEY and CDR2 SVGAGI. As DNA, the CDR3 is TGTGCCAGCAGTTACAGGCACAGGGCGAACTATGGCTACACCTTC. Its protein product is CASSYRHRANYGYTF.

The chain couples TRBV6-2 or TRBV6-3 to TRBJ1-5; D not certain. Germline CDR1 MNHEY, CDR2 SVGEGT. V lost 4 bases, J lost 2 bases, and 3 bases lay in between. The CDR3 has 12 residues. This CDR3 is CASSFGNQPQHF. DNA for the CDR3: TGTGCCAGCAGTTTCGGCAATCAGCCCCAGCATTTT.

The gene calls are TRBV10-3 and TRBJ2-1, with 14 bases fitting TRBD2. Germline CDR1 and CDR2: ENHRY and SYGVKD. The V and J ends lost 6 bases and 2 bases, in that order; junction bases with no gene match: 9. This CDR3 region has 18 residues. CDR3 in amino acids: CAISPGTSGGGPYNEQFF. Written as DNA, the CDR3 is TGTGCCATCAGCCCCGGGACTAGCGGGGGTGGGCCCTACAATGAGCAGTTCTTC.

The V gene is TRBV28, the J gene TRBJ1-1, with TRBD1 matching over 7 bases. Germline lookup yields CDR1 MDHEN and CDR2 SYDVKM. The CDR3 is made up of 14 amino acids. Germline trimming cut 3 bases from V and 1 base from J; bases unmatched to any gene: 2. The CDR3 sequence: CASSFQGENTEAFF. The CDR3 coding sequence is TGTGCCAGCAGTTTTCAGGGGGAGAACACTGAAGCTTTCTTT. Based on the CDR3 plus reference TRBV28 and TRBJ1-1, the full variable domain is DVKVTQSSRYLVKRTGEKVFLECVQDMDHENMFWYRQDPGLGLRLIYFSYDVKMKEKGDIPEGYSVSREKKERFSLILESASTNQTSMYLCASSFQGENTEAFFGQGTRLTVV.

V gene TRBV7-2 combines with J gene TRBJ1-6; D gene ambiguous. The V gene lost 5 bases and the J gene lost 5 bases, with 10 bases spanning the gap. The CDR3 loop spans 14 amino acids. Germline CDR1 SGHTA, CDR2 FQGNSA. Here the CDR3 reads CASSPDTNNSPLHF. The CDR3 nucleotides read TGTGCCAGCAGCCCCGACACGAATAATTCACCCCTCCACTTT. Together with reference TRBV7-2 and TRBJ1-6, the CDR3 gives the full variable domain: GAGVSQSPSNKVTEKGKDVELRCDPISGHTALYWYRQSLGQGLEFLIYFQGNSAPDKSGLPSDRFSAERTGGSVSTLTIQRTQQEDSAVYLCASSPDTNNSPLHFGNGTRLTVT.

This clone has just a few counts. The chain couples TRBV15 to TRBJ1-4; TRBD1 matches 12 bases. The CDR3 runs 16 residues. V lost 7 bases to trimming and J lost 8 bases; unmatched junction nucleotides: 11. CDR1 is LNHNV, CDR2 YYDKDF, per germline (reference sequence). CDR3 nucleotides: TGTGCCACCAATTCGGGACAGGGGGCCTCTGGGGAAAAACTGTTTTTT. Translation: CATNSGQGASGEKLFF. Full variable domain (missing parts from reference TRBV15 and TRBJ1-4): DAMVIQNPRYQVTQFGKPVTLSCSQTLNHNVMYWYQQKSSQAPKLLFHYYDKDFNNEADTPDNFQSRRPNTSFCFLDIRSPGLGDTAMYLCATNSGQGASGEKLFFGSGTQLSVL.

This sequence joins TRBV29-1 and TRBJ1-1; D gene uncertain. The CDR3 is made up of 13 amino acids. With 6 bases removed from V and 3 bases from J, the gap between germline ends came to 14 bases. Germline V gene data show CDR1 as SQVTM and CDR2 as ANQGSEA. The chain's CDR3 is CSVPARGDTEAFF. In nucleotides, the CDR3 is TGCAGCGTCCCTGCCCGGGGTGACACTGAAGCTTTCTTT.

The chain recombines TRBV13 with TRBJ1-2; 11 bases agree with TRBD1. With 3 bases clipped from V and 8 bases from J, the junction kept 8 bases outside the gene matches. CDR3 length equals 15 residues. Germline CDR1 is PRHDT and CDR2 is FYEKMQ (reference sequence). This chain's CDR3 is CASSFRTGGVWGYTF. The CDR3, as DNA: TGTGCCAGCAGCTTTAGGACAGGGGGCGTGTGGGGCTACACCTTC.

The chain recombines TRBV12-5 with TRBJ1-1, with 7 bases lining up with TRBD1. The V gene end was trimmed by 2 bases and the J gene end by 10 bases; junction bases not matched to a gene: 4. The CDR3 consists of 12 residues. Looked up from germline, CDR1 is LGHNT and CDR2 is FRNRAP. CDR3: CASGLWRDRAFF. DNA of the CDR3: TGTGCTAGTGGTTTGTGGAGGGACAGAGCTTTCTTT.

Comments on this clone: A read error may produce the germline difference seen at one junction end. The chain has TRBV5-1 and TRBJ2-3; 8 bases are a match to TRBD2. The V gene's germline CDR1 is SGHRS and CDR2 YFSETQ. CDR3 size: 16 residues. The CDR3 region is CARSWGRGGATDTQYF. CDR3 DNA: TGCGCCCGCAGCTGGGGCCGGGGGGGGGCCACAGATACGCAGTATTTT.

The J gene is TRBJ1-1, the V gene TRBV5-4; 9 bases map to TRBD1. Germline-derived CDR1 and CDR2 are SGHNT and YYREEE (reference sequence). The length of the CDR3 is 14 residues. With V trimmed by 4 bases and J by 1 base, 2 bases remained unmatched. The CDR3 nucleotides read TGTGCCAGCAGCCGGACAGGGGAGAACACTGAAGCTTTCTTT. This translates into CASSRTGENTEAFF.

The chain carries TRBV4-1 and TRBJ1-3; D unresolved. The CDR3 consists of 16 residues. The V gene lost 3 bases and the J gene lost 0 bases, with 12 bases spanning the gap. The germline V gene encodes CDR1 MGHRA and CDR2 YSYEKL. The DNA of the CDR3 is TGCGCCAGCAGCCATGGTGAGGTGAGCTCTGGAAACACCATATATTTT. Translation: CASSHGEVSSGNTIYF.

The chain recombines TRBV9 with TRBJ2-1; 8 bases are a match to TRBD1. This CDR3 has 17 amino acids. V shed 4 bases and J 0 bases; nucleotides not matched to a gene: 9. CDR1 SGDLS and CDR2 YYNGEE come from the germline V gene. CDR3 sequence: CASSSHRGTSSYNEQFF. The CDR3 nucleotides read TGTGCCAGCAGCTCCCACAGGGGGACGAGCTCCTACAATGAGCAGTTCTTC.

The gene calls are TRBV4-1 and TRBJ1-2; D might be TRBD1 (5 bases). CDR3 size: 14 residues. Trimming shortened V by 4 bases and J by 3 bases, and 12 bases separated the two germline ends. CDR1 is MGHRA and CDR2 is YSYEKL in the germline V gene. DNA of the CDR3: TGCGCCAGCAGCCTCTACGACAGCTACTATGGCTACACCTTC. It translates to CASSLYDSYYGYTF.